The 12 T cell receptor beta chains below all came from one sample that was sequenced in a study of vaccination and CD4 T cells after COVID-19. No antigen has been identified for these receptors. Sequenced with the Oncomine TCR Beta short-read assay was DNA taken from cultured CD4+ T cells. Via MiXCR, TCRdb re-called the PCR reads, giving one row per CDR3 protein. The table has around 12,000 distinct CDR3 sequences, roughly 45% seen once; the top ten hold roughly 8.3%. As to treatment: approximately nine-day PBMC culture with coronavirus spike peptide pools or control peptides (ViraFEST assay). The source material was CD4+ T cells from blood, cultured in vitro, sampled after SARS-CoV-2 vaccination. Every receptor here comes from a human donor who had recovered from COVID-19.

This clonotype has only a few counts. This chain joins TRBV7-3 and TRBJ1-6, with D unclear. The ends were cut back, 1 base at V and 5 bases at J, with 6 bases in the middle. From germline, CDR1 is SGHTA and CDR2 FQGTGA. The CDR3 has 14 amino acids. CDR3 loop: CASSLNGNNSPLHF. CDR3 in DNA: TGTGCCAGCAGCTTAAATGGGAATAATTCACCCCTCCACTTT.

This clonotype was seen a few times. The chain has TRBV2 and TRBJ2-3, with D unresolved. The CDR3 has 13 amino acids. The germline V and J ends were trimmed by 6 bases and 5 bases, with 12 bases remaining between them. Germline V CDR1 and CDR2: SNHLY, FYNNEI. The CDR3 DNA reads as TGTGCCAGCAGCCTCCTGGTTGGAGATACGCAGTATTTT. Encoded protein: CASSLLVGDTQYF.

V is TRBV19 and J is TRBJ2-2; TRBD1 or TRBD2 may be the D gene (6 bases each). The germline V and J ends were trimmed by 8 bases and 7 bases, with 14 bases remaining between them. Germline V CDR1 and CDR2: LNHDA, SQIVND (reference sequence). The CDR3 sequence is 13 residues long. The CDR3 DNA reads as TGTGCCAGTTCCCAGGGGCGGGACGGGGAGCTGTTTTTT. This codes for CASSQGRDGELFF.

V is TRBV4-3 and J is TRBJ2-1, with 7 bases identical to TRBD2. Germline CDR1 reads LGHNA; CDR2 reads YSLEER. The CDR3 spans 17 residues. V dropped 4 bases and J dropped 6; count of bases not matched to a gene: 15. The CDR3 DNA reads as TGCGCCAGCAGCCCATACTCGGGGAGGGACCCTGCCAATGAGCAGTTCTTC. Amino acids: CASSPYSGRDPANEQFF.

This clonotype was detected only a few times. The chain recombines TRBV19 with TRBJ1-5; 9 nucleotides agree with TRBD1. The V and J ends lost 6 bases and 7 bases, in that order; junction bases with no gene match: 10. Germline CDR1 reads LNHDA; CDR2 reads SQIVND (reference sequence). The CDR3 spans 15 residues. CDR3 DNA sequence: TGTGCCAGTAGCGATGACAGGGGGTGGAGGCAGCCCCAGCATTTT. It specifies CASSDDRGWRQPQHF.

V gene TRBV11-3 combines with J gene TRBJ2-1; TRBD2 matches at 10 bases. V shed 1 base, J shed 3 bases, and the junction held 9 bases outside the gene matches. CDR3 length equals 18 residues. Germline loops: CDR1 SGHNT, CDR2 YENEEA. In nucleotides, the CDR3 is TGTGCCAGCAGCTTAGTTAGTCCCCGACTAGCGGGCTACAATGAGCAGTTCTTC. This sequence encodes CASSLVSPRLAGYNEQFF.

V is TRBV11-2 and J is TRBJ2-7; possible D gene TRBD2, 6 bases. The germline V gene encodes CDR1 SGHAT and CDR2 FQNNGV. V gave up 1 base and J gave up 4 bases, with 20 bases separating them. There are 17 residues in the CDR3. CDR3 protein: CASSLVGSSAWSYEQYF. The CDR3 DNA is TGTGCCAGCAGCTTAGTGGGTTCTAGCGCCTGGTCTTACGAGCAGTACTTC.

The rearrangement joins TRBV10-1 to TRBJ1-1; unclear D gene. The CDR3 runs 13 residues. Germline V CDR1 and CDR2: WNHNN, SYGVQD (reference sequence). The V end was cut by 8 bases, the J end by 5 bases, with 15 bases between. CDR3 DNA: TGCGCCAGCTCTTCCCTAATGGGAACTGAAGCTTTCTTT. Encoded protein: CASSSLMGTEAFF.

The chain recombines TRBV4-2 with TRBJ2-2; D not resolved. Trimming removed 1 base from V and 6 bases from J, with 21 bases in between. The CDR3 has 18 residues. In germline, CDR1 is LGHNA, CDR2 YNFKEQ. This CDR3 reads CASSQGTGPLVGAGELFF. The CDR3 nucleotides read TGTGCCAGCAGCCAAGGTACGGGCCCCCTAGTTGGAGCCGGGGAGCTGTTTTTT.

Written as DNA, the CDR3 is TGTGCCAGCAGCTTAAGTATCCGGAATGAGCAGTTCTTC. Its translation is CASSLSIRNEQFF. The chain has TRBV7-3 and TRBJ2-1, with D uncertain. The ends were cut back, 1 base at V and 7 bases at J, with 8 bases in the middle. Germline CDR1 is SGHTA and CDR2 is FQGTGA. This CDR3 has 13 amino acids.

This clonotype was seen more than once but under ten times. CDR3 region: CSARGLARNTDTQYF. In DNA, the CDR3 is TGCAGTGCTAGAGGCCTAGCGCGAAACACAGATACGCAGTATTTT. The chain uses TRBV20-1 and TRBJ2-3, with D perhaps matching TRBD2 (6 bases). Germline CDR1 and CDR2: DFQATT and SNEGSKA (reference sequence). V was clipped by 1 base and J by 2 bases, with 13 bases between them. This CDR3 comprises 15 residues.

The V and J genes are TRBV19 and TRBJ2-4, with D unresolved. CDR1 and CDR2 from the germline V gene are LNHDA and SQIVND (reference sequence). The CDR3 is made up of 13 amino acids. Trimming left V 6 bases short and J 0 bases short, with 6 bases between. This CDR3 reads CASSTIAKNIQYF. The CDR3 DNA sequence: TGTGCCAGTAGCACAATAGCCAAAAACATTCAGTACTTC.